One sample yielded the 20 T cell receptor beta chains listed below, sequenced in a study of blood T cell repertoires in COVID-19. TCRdb's table, derived via immunoSEQ multiplex PCR, lists solely in-frame clones and lacks some. This sample carries some 300,000 clones, nearly 90% of them seen once, and the ten largest clones take around 0.96%. Sequencing was done on a sample of peripheral blood. These receptors all stem from a woman aged 35 to 49 with COVID-19, enrolled during active disease.

This clone was observed once. The gene calls are TRBV3-1 (or the pseudogene TRBV3-2) and TRBJ1-2, with D possibly matching TRBD1 (5 bases). The germline gives CDR1 LGHDT, CDR2 YNNKEL (reference sequence). V lost 0 bases to trimming and J lost 5 bases, with 13 bases between them. The CDR3 runs 15 residues. CDR3 in amino acids: CASSQDVRGDYGYTF. CDR3 DNA sequence: TGTGCCAGCAGCCAAGACGTTCGGGGGGATTATGGCTACACCTTC.

The chain combines TRBV9 with TRBJ1-3; the match to TRBD1 covers 7 bases. The length of the CDR3 is 16 residues. CDR1 is SGDLS, CDR2 YYNGEE, per germline. V lost 0 bases to trimming and J lost 0 bases; unmatched junction nucleotides: 3. The CDR3 sequence: CASSVGRDSSGNTIYF. The CDR3 DNA is TGTGCCAGCAGCGTAGGACGGGACAGCTCTGGAAACACCATATATTTT.

This clone was seen just once. J is TRBJ1-6 and V is TRBV6-5; a possible D gene is TRBD1 (5 bases). Germline CDR1 is MNHEY and CDR2 is SVGAGI. The V gene lost 5 bases and the J gene lost 6 bases, with 14 bases spanning the gap. CDR3 size: 15 residues. The CDR3 sequence is CASSPTGLSNSPLHF. The CDR3 coding sequence is TGTGCCAGCAGTCCAACAGGACTAAGTAATTCACCCCTCCACTTT.

Note on this clone: The identical CDR3 is also encoded by other nucleotide sequences in the sample. This chain uses TRBV5-1 with TRBJ1-1, with D unclear. Germline V gene data show CDR1 as SGHRS and CDR2 as YFSETQ. Trimming took off 1 base at V and 3 bases at J, with 7 bases between the two ends. This CDR3 contains 13 residues. This CDR3 is CASSLTGDTEAFF. As DNA, the CDR3 is TGCGCCAGCAGCTTGACCGGGGACACTGAAGCTTTCTTT.

The V call is TRBV30, the J call TRBJ1-5; 9 bases align to TRBD1. The V and J ends lost 1 base and 2 bases, in that order; junction bases with no gene match: 6. Germline values: CDR1 GTSNPN, CDR2 SVGIG (reference sequence). The CDR3 consists of 16 residues. The chain's CDR3 is CAWSGQGQGGNQPQHF. As DNA, the CDR3 is TGTGCCTGGAGTGGACAGGGACAGGGCGGCAATCAGCCCCAGCATTTT. Supplemented by reference TRBV30 and TRBJ1-5, the full variable domain reads SQTIHQWPATLVQPVGSPLSLECTVEGTSNPNLYWYRQAAGRGLQLLFYSVGIGQISSEVPQNLSASRPQDRQFILSSKKLLLSDSGFYLCAWSGQGQGGNQPQHFGDGTRLSIL.

The chain employs TRBV27 and TRBJ2-1; TRBD2 is a possible D gene (6 bases). Between the trimmed V and J ends, which lost 3 bases and 6 bases, there was a span of 6 bases. Germline V lookup: CDR1 MNHEY, CDR2 SMNVEV (reference sequence). The CDR3 extends over 12 amino acids. CDR3 in DNA: TGTGCCAGCAGTTTGGGGGGCAATGAGCAGTTCTTC. Encoded protein: CASSLGGNEQFF.

This chain links TRBV7-9 with TRBJ2-5, with D perhaps TRBD1 (5 bases). CDR3 length equals 14 residues. The V gene's germline CDR1 is SEHNR and CDR2 FQNEAQ (reference sequence). The germline V and J ends were trimmed by 4 bases and 6 bases, with 15 bases remaining between them. The CDR3: CASSSGPNRQTQYF. The CDR3 DNA reads as TGTGCCAGCAGCTCTGGACCTAACAGGCAGACCCAGTACTTC.

This clone was detected once. The chain has TRBV27 and TRBJ1-5; D remains unclear. Germline values: CDR1 MNHEY, CDR2 SMNVEV (reference sequence). V dropped 2 bases and J dropped 6 bases, with 17 bases sitting between them. The CDR3 consists of 16 residues. CDR3 loop: CASSLRGGPDSQPQHF. CDR3 nucleotide sequence: TGTGCCAGCAGTTTACGGGGAGGACCGGATAGTCAGCCCCAGCATTTT.

This clone was observed a few times. V gene TRBV30 combines with J gene TRBJ2-1; possibly TRBD1 for D (6 bases). Trimming left V 2 bases short and J 15 bases short, with 17 bases between. The CDR3 is 12 residues long. Germline CDR1 is GTSNPN and CDR2 is SVGIG (reference sequence). The CDR3 DNA reads as TGTGCCTGGAGTTTTTCACGGGACACCACGTTCTTC. Amino acids: CAWSFSRDTTFF.

V gene TRBV9 combines with J gene TRBJ1-2; D is possibly TRBD1 (5 bases). Germline CDR1 reads SGDLS; CDR2 reads YYNGEE. The CDR3 covers 15 residues. V was trimmed by 0 bases and J by 5 bases, leaving 14 bases between them. CDR3 sequence reads: CASSVDGGNKYGYTF. The CDR3 DNA reads as TGTGCCAGCAGCGTAGATGGGGGGAACAAGTATGGCTACACCTTC.

The genes are TRBV14 and TRBJ2-2; D is perhaps TRBD1 (6 bases). Looked up from germline, CDR1 is SGHDN and CDR2 is FVKESK. The CDR3 sequence is 17 residues long. Trimming removed 5 bases at V and 4 bases at J, with 20 bases between. CDR3 bases: TGTGCCAGCAGCTCTCCCACCCTGGGGGCGACCACCGGGGAGCTGTTTTTT. Its protein product is CASSSPTLGATTGELFF.

The CDR3 sequence: CASSRSDRGVTEAFF. The CDR3 nucleotides read TGTGCCAGCTCACGGAGCGACAGGGGAGTCACTGAAGCTTTCTTT. This chain uses TRBV18 with TRBJ1-1; 8 bases fit TRBD1. Per the germline V gene, CDR1 is KGHSH and CDR2 is LQKENI. There are 15 residues in the CDR3. V lost 4 bases and J lost 4; bases outside the gene matches: 8.

V is TRBV28 and J is TRBJ2-3; tentative D call: TRBD2 (5 bases). The CDR3 totals 17 residues. Germline V CDR1 and CDR2: MDHEN, SYDVKM. V was clipped by 3 bases and J by 3 bases, with 19 bases between them. The CDR3 region is CASSLTGLHTRTDTQYF. The CDR3 DNA follows: TGTGCCAGCAGTTTGACCGGACTCCACACCAGGACAGATACGCAGTATTTT.

The V and J genes are TRBV12-3 or TRBV12-4 and TRBJ1-5, with TRBD1 as a possible D gene (5 bases). V shed 3 bases and J shed 15 bases, with 12 bases lying between them. This CDR3 comprises 11 residues. CDR3 loop: CASSFGGESHF. For the CDR3, the DNA is TGTGCCAGCAGTTTTGGGGGGGAGTCGCATTTT.

The rearrangement uses TRBV6-5 and TRBJ2-3; D remains unclear. CDR3 length: 15 residues. Germline lookup yields CDR1 MNHEY and CDR2 SVGAGI. Between the trimmed V and J ends, which lost 5 bases and 5 bases, there was a span of 17 bases. The CDR3 region has the DNA TGTGCCAGCAGTCGCCCCTCGACTGGATTAGATACGCAGTATTTT. The encoded protein is CASSRPSTGLDTQYF.

V gene TRBV3-1 (or the pseudogene TRBV3-2) combines with J gene TRBJ1-1; D is possibly TRBD1 (5 bases). V was clipped by 0 bases and J by 0 bases, with 8 bases between them. The CDR3 runs to 15 residues. Germline V gene data show CDR1 as LGHDT and CDR2 as YNNKEL (reference sequence). CDR3 sequence reads: CASSQETGVNTEAFF. CDR3 in DNA: TGTGCCAGCAGCCAAGAAACAGGCGTGAACACTGAAGCTTTCTTT.

The chain employs TRBV12-5 and TRBJ2-7, with 7 bases that match TRBD1. The CDR3 loop spans 15 amino acids. V dropped 5 bases and J dropped 4; count of bases not matched to a gene: 11. CDR1 is LGHNT, CDR2 FRNRAP, per germline. DNA for the CDR3: TGTGCTAGTGGTGCCTTAACAGGGGTCTTTTACGAGCAGTACTTC. Its translation: CASGALTGVFYEQYF.

The CDR3 nucleotides read TGTGCCTGGAGTTCGGCAGATACGCAGTATTTT. This sequence encodes CAWSSADTQYF. J is TRBJ2-3 and V is TRBV30; D is ambiguous. The CDR3 length is 11 residues. V lost 2 bases and J lost 4, with 4 bases in between. Germline assignment: CDR1 GTSNPN and CDR2 SVGIG (reference sequence).

About this clone itself: The germline gene is not matched at one end of the junction; a read error may be the cause. The rearrangement links TRBV7-7 to TRBJ1-4; D call uncertain. Germline-derived CDR1 and CDR2 are SSHAT and FNYEAQ (reference sequence). This CDR3 is 12 amino acids long. For the CDR3, the DNA is TGTGCTAGCAGCTCCACTAGCGGAAAACTGTTTTTT. It yields the protein CASSSTSGKLFF. Full variable domain (rest looked up from reference TRBV7-7 and TRBJ1-4): GAGVSQSPRYKVTKRGQDVTLRCDPISSHATLYWYQQALGQGPEFLTYFNYEAQPDKSGLPSDRFSAERPEGSISTLTIQRTEQRDSAMYRCASSSTSGKLFFGSGTQLSVL.

This clone has only one observation. The rearrangement uses TRBV3-1 (or the pseudogene TRBV3-2) and TRBJ1-4; 7 bases map to TRBD1. The CDR3 extends over 18 amino acids. From germline, CDR1 is LGHDT and CDR2 YNNKEL (reference sequence). The junction had 15 bases not matched to a gene; V was cut back by 4 bases and J by 4 bases. DNA of the CDR3: TGTGCCAGCAGCCGACTTGGGGACAGCCGAACCGATAATGAAAAACTGTTTTTT. This sequence encodes CASSRLGDSRTDNEKLFF.